This TCR beta chain was identified in a study of blood T cells in healthy people across ages. The use of a sample-barcoded 5' primer and a J-beta primer mix characterized a second PCR of about 6 to 12 cycles. TCRdb fed the 5' RACE reads into MiXCR, producing one record per CDR3 protein. The table has 800,000 or so distinct CDR3 sequences, more than 35% seen once. The CDR3 extends over 14 amino acids. Germline assignment: CDR1 MDHEN and CDR2 SYDVKM. Trimming at V came to 6 bases and at J to 3 bases, leaving 5 bases not matched to a gene. This clonotype was seen only a few times. Healthy individuals of Caucasian origin from Russia, aged 6 to 90, served as donors.

Sequenced sample: blood. The sequence was collected from an elderly man in good health. V is TRBV28 and J is TRBJ2-1; TRBD2 agrees at 7 bases. Here the CDR3 reads CASSPTSDYNEQFF. CDR3 sequence (DNA): TGTGCCAGCAGCCCTACTAGCGACTACAATGAGCAGTTCTTC.